Below are 29 T cell receptor beta chains sequenced from a single sample in a study of blood T cell repertoires in COVID-19 (dated by TCRdb to 2018 to 2021). The receptor library was made with the immunoSEQ multiplex PCR assay. Drawn from immuneACCESS, this table holds only the in-frame rearrangements with V and J called that TCRdb kept. Clones are partly lost; checked studies trace under half to an unresolved V gene and leave the rest unexplained. The sample has 300,000 to 400,000 clones on record, roughly 90% of them singletons. Of the sample, less than 3.5% is held by the ten largest clones. Sequencing input: peripheral blood. Receptor source: a woman in her twenties or thirties with COVID-19, enrolled during active disease.

The chain employs TRBV7-9 and TRBJ1-1, with D possibly TRBD1 on 5 matching bases. The V end lost 5 bases, the J end lost 8 bases, and 12 bases lay between the germline ends. The CDR3 is 12 amino acids. CDR1 SEHNR and CDR2 FQNEAQ come from the germline V gene (reference sequence). CDR3 bases: TGTGCCAGCAGCCCACAACGGGGGGAAGCTTTCTTT. Its protein product is CASSPQRGEAFF.

V is TRBV2 and J is TRBJ2-7, with TRBD2 identical over 8 bases. Looked up from germline, CDR1 is SNHLY and CDR2 is FYNNEI. The trim removed 6 bases at V and 2 bases at J, leaving 6 bases unmatched. CDR3 length: 14 amino acids. Here the CDR3 DNA reads TGTGCCAGCAGGATTACTAGCGGCCCCTACGAGCAGTACTTC. Translated: CASRITSGPYEQYF.

About this clone: The sample carries other DNA sequences with the same CDR3. The CDR3 region is CASSLGGLAGTGELFF. CDR3 DNA: TGTGCCAGCAGCTTAGGTGGCCTAGCGGGCACCGGGGAGCTGTTTTTT. V usage is TRBV13 and J usage is TRBJ2-2, with 8 nucleotides matching TRBD2. CDR1 is PRHDT, CDR2 FYEKMQ, per germline (reference sequence). This CDR3 contains 16 residues. The trim removed 0 bases at V and 4 bases at J, leaving 4 bases unmatched.

The chain uses TRBV5-1 and TRBJ1-1; D call uncertain. V was shortened by 0 bases and J by 0 bases, with 9 bases between the two germline ends. Germline CDR1 is SGHRS and CDR2 is YFSETQ. The CDR3 runs to 15 residues. This CDR3 reads CASSLDPGMNTEAFF. In DNA, the CDR3 is TGCGCCAGCAGCTTGGACCCAGGCATGAACACTGAAGCTTTCTTT.

This chain links TRBV14 with TRBJ2-3; D might be TRBD1 (5 bases). Trimming shortened V by 4 bases and J by 3 bases, and 11 bases separated the two germline ends. CDR1 SGHDN and CDR2 FVKESK come from the germline V gene. The CDR3 is made up of 14 amino acids. The CDR3 reads CASSPRQKTDTQYF. The CDR3 coding sequence is TGTGCCAGCAGCCCAAGACAGAAAACAGATACGCAGTATTTT.

The genes are TRBV4-1 and TRBJ1-2; 7 bases map to TRBD1. Germline V gene data show CDR1 as MGHRA and CDR2 as YSYEKL. This CDR3 spans 13 amino acids. The trim removed 4 bases at V and 7 bases at J, leaving 6 bases unmatched. Written as DNA, the CDR3 is TGCGCCAGCAGCCCGCCGGGACAGATTGGCTACACCTTC. Protein: CASSPPGQIGYTF.

The rearrangement uses TRBV2 and TRBJ1-4; 7 nucleotides align to TRBD1. The CDR3 runs to 14 residues. V shed 7 bases, J shed 8 bases, and the junction held 10 bases outside the gene matches. Germline V lookup: CDR1 SNHLY, CDR2 FYNNEI. This chain's CDR3 is CASTPDRVKEKLFF. CDR3 in DNA: TGTGCCAGCACCCCCGACAGGGTCAAAGAAAAACTGTTTTTT. Combining the CDR3 with reference TRBV2 and TRBJ1-4 gives the whole variable domain EPEVTQTPSHQVTQMGQEVILRCVPISNHLYFYWYRQILGQKVEFLVSFYNNEISEKSEIFDDQFSVERPDGSNFTLKIRSTKLEDSAMYFCASTPDRVKEKLFFGSGTQLSVL.

This rearrangement joins TRBV30 to TRBJ1-1; unclear D gene. Germline V lookup: CDR1 GTSNPN, CDR2 SVGIG (reference sequence). Trimming left V 4 bases short and J 6 bases short, with 9 bases between. The CDR3 covers 11 residues. The CDR3 bases are TGTGCCTGGACGGGGTCGGCTGAAGCTTTCTTT. Amino acid sequence: CAWTGSAEAFF.

The chain recombines TRBV30 with TRBJ1-1; TRBD1 is a possible D gene (5 bases). The CDR3 extends over 14 amino acids. Germline V gene data show CDR1 as GTSNPN and CDR2 as SVGIG (reference sequence). Between the trimmed V and J ends, which lost 2 bases and 0 bases, there was a span of 10 bases. The CDR3 region is CAWSPGRVNTEAFF. The CDR3 DNA follows: TGTGCCTGGAGTCCAGGCAGGGTGAACACTGAAGCTTTCTTT.

The chain couples TRBV5-4 to TRBJ2-5; 11 bases line up with TRBD2. This CDR3 contains 16 residues. Germline assignment: CDR1 SGHNT and CDR2 YYREEE (reference sequence). J was trimmed by 7 bases and V by 4 bases; bases with no gene match: 12. The CDR3 region has the DNA TGTGCCAGCAGCCCACCGGGGTCCGGGACTAGCGGGACCCAGTACTTC. Amino acids: CASSPPGSGTSGTQYF.

This chain joins TRBV6-2 or TRBV6-3 and TRBJ2-4, with D maybe TRBD1 (5 bases). CDR1 is MNHEY, CDR2 SVGEGT, per germline. CDR3 length: 12 amino acids. V dropped 2 bases and J dropped 9 bases, with 8 bases sitting between them. CDR3 nucleotide sequence: TGTGCCAGCAGTTACGCGGACACCATTCAGTACTTC. It is translated as CASSYADTIQYF.

The chain joins TRBV9 to TRBJ1-2, with 8 bases that match TRBD1. Germline V gene data show CDR1 as SGDLS and CDR2 as YYNGEE. J gave up 7 bases and V 0 bases, and 5 bases lay outside the gene matches. There are 14 residues in the CDR3. The CDR3: CASSVGRGQGGYTF. The CDR3 DNA sequence: TGTGCCAGCAGCGTAGGCCGCGGACAGGGTGGCTACACCTTC.

The chain joins TRBV9 to TRBJ2-3; D is uncertain. This CDR3 is built from 15 residues. Trimming took off 2 bases at V and 2 bases at J, with 12 bases between the two ends. The germline CDR1 and CDR2 sequences are SGDLS and YYNGEE. The chain's CDR3 is CASSVDGGDTDTQYF. CDR3 nucleotide sequence: TGTGCCAGCAGCGTCGATGGCGGAGACACAGATACGCAGTATTTT.

This chain uses TRBV29-1 with TRBJ2-3, with 14 bases matching TRBD2. The germline gives CDR1 SQVTM, CDR2 ANQGSEA. V lost 3 bases and J lost 4; bases outside the gene matches: 3. The CDR3 sequence is 15 residues long. CDR3 sequence (DNA): TGCAGCGTTGAGGGACTAGCGGGAGTCCCAGATACGCAGTATTTT. This gives the protein CSVEGLAGVPDTQYF.

CDR3 loop: CASSIPRTGEGQPQHF. The CDR3 coding sequence is TGTGCCAGTAGTATCCCTCGGACAGGGGAAGGTCAGCCCCAGCATTTT. The chain links TRBV19 to TRBJ1-5, with 9 bases aligning to TRBD1. In germline, CDR1 is LNHDA, CDR2 SQIVND (reference sequence). The CDR3 contains 16 residues. Trimming removed 3 bases from V and 6 bases from J; junction bases left unmatched: 9. Full variable domain (missing parts from reference TRBV19 and TRBJ1-5): DGGITQSPKYLFRKEGQNVTLSCEQNLNHDAMYWYRQDPGQGLRLIYYSQIVNDFQKGDIAEGYSVSREKKESFPLTVTSAQKNPTAFYLCASSIPRTGEGQPQHFGDGTRLSIL.

This clone was recorded only once. The chain uses TRBV20-1 and TRBJ2-7, with D tentatively TRBD1 (5 bases). This CDR3 region has 16 residues. The V gene's germline CDR1 is DFQATT and CDR2 SNEGSKA (reference sequence). V lost 3 bases and J lost 6, with 24 bases in between. CDR3 sequence (DNA): TGCAGTGCTAGTCTGGTCGACGGAACCATTGGGGCCGAGCAGTACTTC. This encodes CSASLVDGTIGAEQYF.

The V gene is TRBV9, the J gene TRBJ2-1, with TRBD2 identical over 14 bases. The CDR3 covers 18 residues. CDR1 and CDR2 (germline): SGDLS, YYNGEE. V lost 3 bases and J lost 3; bases outside the gene matches: 8. The CDR3 DNA follows: TGTGCCAGCAGCGACCCCGGGACTAGCGGGAGAGTCTACAATGAGCAGTTCTTC. It codes for CASSDPGTSGRVYNEQFF. Drawing the rest from reference TRBV9 and TRBJ2-1, the complete variable domain is DSGVTQTPKHLITATGQRVTLRCSPRSGDLSVYWYQQSLDQGLQFLIQYYNGEERAKGNILERFSAQQFPDLHSELNLSSLELGDSALYFCASSDPGTSGRVYNEQFFGPGTRLTVL.

This chain joins TRBV11-1 and TRBJ2-1, with 9 bases aligning to TRBD2. After removal of 5 bases from V and 8 bases from J, the junction contained 13 bases not matched to a gene. This CDR3 is built from 16 residues. Germline V lookup: CDR1 SGHAT, CDR2 FQDESV (reference sequence). CDR3 nucleotides: TGTGCCAGCAGCCTAGACCAGCTGGGACTAGCCTATGAGCAGTTCTTC. Translating gives CASSLDQLGLAYEQFF.

The CDR3 bases are TGTGCCACCAGCTCTGGTAGCGGGAGCCATGAGCAGTTCTTC. It specifies CATSSGSGSHEQFF. The V gene is TRBV15, the J gene TRBJ2-1; 9 nucleotides agree with TRBD2. The CDR3 covers 14 residues. With V trimmed by 5 bases and J by 8 bases, 7 bases remained unmatched. Germline-derived CDR1 and CDR2 are LNHNV and YYDKDF (reference sequence).

J is TRBJ1-1 and V is TRBV10-3, with a weak D call TRBD1 (5 bases). CDR1 and CDR2 (germline): ENHRY, SYGVKD. Trimming cost V 0 bases and J 0 bases, with 8 bases left between them. This CDR3 is 15 amino acids long. CDR3 bases: TGTGCCATCAGTGAGTCGGGGGGGTTGAACACTGAAGCTTTCTTT. The encoded protein is CAISESGGLNTEAFF.

The chain joins TRBV12-5 to TRBJ2-7, with 10 bases aligning to TRBD2. Germline V gene lookup returns CDR1 LGHNT and CDR2 FRNRAP. With 3 bases clipped from V and 5 bases from J, the junction kept 10 bases outside the gene matches. The CDR3 is 16 amino acids. The CDR3 protein is CASGFVASGSFHEQYF. The CDR3 DNA reads TGTGCTAGTGGTTTCGTTGCTAGCGGGAGTTTCCACGAGCAGTACTTC.

The V gene is TRBV7-2, the J gene TRBJ1-1; D is perhaps TRBD1 (5 bases). Trimming left V 5 bases short and J 0 bases short, with 13 bases between. This CDR3 comprises 15 residues. Germline V gene sequence: CDR1 SGHTA, CDR2 FQGNSA. The CDR3 loop is CASSPPGGMNTEAFF. CDR3 nucleotide sequence: TGTGCCAGCAGCCCACCCGGGGGGATGAACACTGAAGCTTTCTTT.

The chain is built from TRBV28 and TRBJ2-7; possibly TRBD1 for D (5 bases). Germline assignment: CDR1 MDHEN and CDR2 SYDVKM. This CDR3 spans 11 amino acids. Trimming removed 10 bases from V and 9 bases from J, with 16 bases in between. The CDR3 here is CATDSRSVQYF. The CDR3 bases are TGTGCCACAGACAGTAGGAGTGTGCAGTACTTC.

The V gene is TRBV19, the J gene TRBJ1-1, with 11 bases aligning to TRBD1. The J segment lost 3 bases and the V segment lost 5 bases, leaving 14 bases of the junction unmatched. The germline V gene has CDR1 LNHDA and CDR2 SQIVND (reference sequence). The CDR3 consists of 18 residues. CDR3 region: CASSLRTGGAYLDTEAFF. The DNA for the CDR3 is TGTGCCAGTAGTCTCCGGACAGGGGGCGCTTACTTGGACACTGAAGCTTTCTTT.

The rearrangement links TRBV7-8 to TRBJ1-2, with 11 bases identical to TRBD1. CDR3 size: 14 residues. CDR1 is SGHVS, CDR2 FQNEAQ, per germline. V shed 4 bases and J 7 bases; nucleotides not matched to a gene: 5. CDR3 loop: CASSSTGTGGGYTF. CDR3 nucleotide sequence: TGTGCCAGCAGCTCGACCGGGACAGGGGGTGGCTACACCTTC. The variable domain in full, with the rest retrieved from reference TRBV7-8 and TRBJ1-2, is GAGVSQSPRYKVAKRGQDVALRCDPISGHVSLFWYQQALGQGPEFLTYFQNEAQLDKSGLPSDRFFAERPEGSVSTLKIQRTQQEDSAVYLCASSSTGTGGGYTFGSGTRLTVV.

The rearrangement joins TRBV5-1 to TRBJ1-5; D not certain. CDR3 length equals 17 residues. Trimming removed 0 bases at V and 1 base at J, with 14 bases between. Germline CDR1 SGHRS, CDR2 YFSETQ. This CDR3 reads CASSLVPRTGSNQPQHF. CDR3 coding DNA: TGCGCCAGCAGCTTGGTTCCCAGGACTGGGAGCAATCAGCCCCAGCATTTT.

This chain uses TRBV29-1 with TRBJ1-1; weak D call: TRBD1 (6 bases). Germline V gene data show CDR1 as SQVTM and CDR2 as ANQGSEA. This CDR3 contains 11 residues. V dropped 2 bases and J dropped 11 bases, with 12 bases sitting between them. The CDR3 sequence: CSVEPGAGAFF. The CDR3 nucleotides read TGCAGCGTTGAACCAGGGGCCGGCGCTTTCTTT.

The chain recombines TRBV6-5 with TRBJ1-2; 7 nucleotides align to TRBD1. Trimming at V came to 5 bases and at J to 2 bases, leaving 2 bases not matched to a gene. This CDR3 spans 13 amino acids. Germline lookup yields CDR1 MNHEY and CDR2 SVGAGI. CDR3 DNA: TGTGCCAGCAGTCAACAGGGGAACTATGGCTACACCTTC. This sequence encodes CASSQQGNYGYTF.

In its sample, this clone was seen once. The chain uses TRBV4-1 and TRBJ2-3; TRBD1 aligns across 9 bases. Germline V gene data show CDR1 as MGHRA and CDR2 as YSYEKL. The CDR3 has 14 residues. V lost 4 bases and J lost 3; bases outside the gene matches: 2. The DNA of the CDR3 is TGCGCCAGCAGCCGAGACAGGGGGACAGATACGCAGTATTTT. As protein: CASSRDRGTDTQYF.